This passage covers 2 T cell receptor beta chains from one sample sequenced in a study of response to subunit inactivated influenza vaccine. TCRdb itself ran the RT-PCR reads through MiXCR, one entry per CDR3 protein. The sample yields hundreds of thousands of distinct CDR3 sequences, 13% to 15% seen once. The specimen was PBMCs from blood, collected 14 to 15 days before vaccination. The receptors were sampled from a man aged 45-60 years who received an inactivated influenza vaccine.

This clonotype was detected a few times. The chain carries TRBV5-1 and TRBJ2-3; possibly TRBD2 for D (5 bases). The germline V gene encodes CDR1 SGHRS and CDR2 YFSETQ. CDR3 length: 17 amino acids. V was trimmed by 3 bases and J by 0 bases, leaving 17 bases between them. This CDR3 is CASSYWSSPLSTDTQYF. CDR3 nucleotides: TGCGCCAGCAGCTATTGGTCTAGCCCATTAAGCACAGATACGCAGTATTTT.

There are a few counts of this clonotype. The chain employs TRBV5-1 and TRBJ2-2; perhaps TRBD1 as D (6 bases). V lost 4 bases and J 0 bases, leaving 13 bases between the germline ends. Looked up from germline, CDR1 is SGHRS and CDR2 is YFSETQ. This CDR3 region has 16 residues. The CDR3 region is CASSLTYRANTGELFF. DNA of the CDR3: TGCGCCAGCAGCCTAACTTACAGGGCGAACACCGGGGAGCTGTTTTTT.